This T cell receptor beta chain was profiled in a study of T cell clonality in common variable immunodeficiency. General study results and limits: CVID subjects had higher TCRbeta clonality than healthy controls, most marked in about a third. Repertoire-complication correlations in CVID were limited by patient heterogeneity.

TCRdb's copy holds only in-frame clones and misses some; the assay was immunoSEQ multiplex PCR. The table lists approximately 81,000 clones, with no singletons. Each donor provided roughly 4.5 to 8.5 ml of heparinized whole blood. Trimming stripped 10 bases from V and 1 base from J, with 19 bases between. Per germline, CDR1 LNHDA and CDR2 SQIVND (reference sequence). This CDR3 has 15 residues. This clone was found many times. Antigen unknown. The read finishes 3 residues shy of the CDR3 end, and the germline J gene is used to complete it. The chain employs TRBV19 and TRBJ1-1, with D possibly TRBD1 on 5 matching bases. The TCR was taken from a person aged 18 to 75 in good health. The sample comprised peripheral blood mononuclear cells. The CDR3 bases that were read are TGTGCCACCCGTTATCAGGGTATGGGGAACACTGAA. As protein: CATRYQGMGNTE. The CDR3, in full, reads CATRYQGMGNTEAFF. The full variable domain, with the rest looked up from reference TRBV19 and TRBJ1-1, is DGGITQSPKYLFRKEGQNVTLSCEQNLNHDAMYWYRQDPGQGLRLIYYSQIVNDFQKGDIAEGYSVSREKKESFPLTVTSAQKNPTAFYLCATRYQGMGNTEAFFGQGTRLTVV.